Presented here are 10 T cell receptor beta chains from one specimen sequenced in a study of CD8 T cells in ankylosing spondylitis. One entry per CDR3 protein, called by TCRdb with MiXCR from the 5' RACE reads. The sample lists fewer than 250,000 distinct CDR3 sequences, over 9.5% occurring once. Sequenced input: blood, either unsorted or a sorted T cell fraction (not recorded which). The receptors derive from a male donor with ankylosing spondylitis or in good health (not recorded which).

This clonotype has a single count. The rearrangement links TRBV5-1 to TRBJ2-2, with D perhaps matching TRBD2 (6 bases). The CDR3 is 15 residues long. Between the trimmed V and J ends, which lost 4 bases and 0 bases, there was a span of 10 bases. Per the germline V gene, CDR1 is SGHRS and CDR2 is YFSETQ. The CDR3 protein is CASSIRDSNTGELFF. The CDR3 coding sequence is TGCGCCAGCAGCATAAGGGACTCGAACACCGGGGAGCTGTTTTTT.

V is TRBV12-3 or TRBV12-4 and J is TRBJ2-3; TRBD2 aligns across 11 bases. The CDR3 is made up of 15 amino acids. V was clipped by 6 bases and J by 7 bases; unmatched bases: 9. CDR3 residues: CASSLTSGGAHTQYF. The CDR3 nucleotides are TGTGCCAGCAGCCTTACTAGCGGGGGCGCACATACGCAGTATTTT.

The rearrangement uses TRBV5-1 and TRBJ2-6; 10 nucleotides line up with TRBD1. The germline CDR1 and CDR2 sequences are SGHRS and YFSETQ. V dropped 4 bases and J dropped 1; count of bases not matched to a gene: 5. The CDR3 is 17 amino acids. For the CDR3, the DNA is TGCGCCAGCAGCGAGGACAGGGGGATGTCTGGGGCCAACGTCCTGACTTTC. Protein product: CASSEDRGMSGANVLTF. The full variable domain, rest sourced from reference TRBV5-1 and TRBJ2-6, is KAGVTQTPRYLIKTRGQQVTLSCSPISGHRSVSWYQQTPGQGLQFLFEYFSETQRNKGNFPGRFSGRQFSNSRSEMNVSTLELGDSALYLCASSEDRGMSGANVLTFGAGSRLTVL.

J is TRBJ2-1 and V is TRBV25-1, with TRBD2 as a possible D gene (5 bases). Deletions cut 2 bases from V and 10 bases from J, with 21 bases between. Germline CDR1 and CDR2: MGHDK and SYGVNS. CDR3 size: 16 residues. CDR3 in amino acids: CASSEGGGVKPGEQFF. In DNA form, the CDR3 reads TGTGCCAGCAGTGAAGGAGGTGGAGTAAAACCGGGCGAGCAGTTCTTC. Full variable domain (rest looked up from reference TRBV25-1 and TRBJ2-1): EADIYQTPRYLVIGTGKKITLECSQTMGHDKMYWYQQDPGMELHLIHYSYGVNSTEKGDLSSESTVSRIRTEHFPLTLESARPSHTSQYLCASSEGGGVKPGEQFFGPGTRLTVL.

This clonotype was recorded many times. The V and J genes are TRBV6-1 and TRBJ1-6; TRBD1 might be the D (6 bases). The CDR3 sequence is 13 residues long. Trimming stripped 6 bases from V and 9 bases from J, with 12 bases between. Germline CDR1 and CDR2: MNHNS and SASEGT. Here the CDR3 reads CASREDRISPLHF. In DNA form, the CDR3 reads TGTGCCAGCAGGGAGGACAGAATTTCACCCCTCCACTTT.

The chain uses TRBV5-1 and TRBJ1-1; 9 bases are a match to TRBD1. Trimming cost V 4 bases and J 3 bases; bases outside gene matches: 10. This CDR3 is built from 16 residues. Germline CDR1 is SGHRS and CDR2 is YFSETQ. Written as DNA, the CDR3 is TGCGCCAGCAGCATTCTACAGGGGGCGAGGGACACTGAAGCTTTCTTT. This gives the protein CASSILQGARDTEAFF.

The J gene is TRBJ2-1, the V gene TRBV12-3 or TRBV12-4; TRBD2 agrees at 12 bases. The V gene end was trimmed by 3 bases and the J gene end by 9 bases; junction bases not matched to a gene: 6. The CDR3 has 15 residues. In DNA, the CDR3 is TGTGCCAGCAGTTTGCCTAGCGGGGGGGTGGGTGAGCAGTTCTTC. As protein: CASSLPSGGVGEQFF.

This clonotype has a count of ten or more. The CDR3 nucleotides read TGTGCCAGCTCACCCCAGGGGTACTCCCAAGAGACCCAGTACTTC. Amino acid sequence: CASSPQGYSQETQYF. The rearrangement uses TRBV18 and TRBJ2-5, with TRBD1 as a possible D gene (6 bases). V was shortened by 3 bases and J by 1 base, with 12 bases between the two germline ends. The CDR3 totals 15 residues. Germline V gene data show CDR1 as KGHSH and CDR2 as LQKENI.

V and J are TRBV24-1 and TRBJ1-5; D unclear. Germline assignment: CDR1 KGHDR and CDR2 SFDVKD. Trimming removed 5 bases at V and 2 bases at J, with 6 bases between. CDR3 length equals 13 residues. CDR3 region: CATSGDGNQPQHF. DNA of the CDR3: TGTGCCACCAGTGGGGATGGCAATCAGCCCCAGCATTTT.

This clonotype was seen at least ten times. This chain connects TRBV5-1 to TRBJ1-1; 9 bases map to TRBD1. V gave up 4 bases and J gave up 3 bases; unmatched junction bases: 10. Germline lookup yields CDR1 SGHRS and CDR2 YFSETQ. The CDR3 contains 16 residues. CDR3 amino acids: CASSIIPGQGDTEAFF. CDR3 DNA sequence: TGCGCCAGCAGCATAATTCCGGGACAGGGAGACACTGAAGCTTTCTTT.